This T cell receptor (beta chain) was retrieved from a study of PD-L1 blockade in urothelial cancer (TCRdb year 2017). Turning to the overall study: Every patient began therapy in 2014 and was given atezolizumab 1,200 mg intravenously every 3 weeks. About 90% of the roughly 29 patients were identified as males with urothelial cancer of bladder origin, and a prior smoking history was reported by 18 of 29 patients. Patients had an ECOG performance status of 0 or 1 and had received between 0 and 3 prior chemotherapy regimens. Blood samples were analyzed at two time points: 3 weeks after treatment start (second dose) and 6 weeks after treatment start. Blood samples gave a median of around 140,000 T cells and tens of thousands of unique TCRs, with a median clonality of approximately 0.08. Somatic, immune and clinical correlates of response to PD-L1 blockade with atezolizumab in urothelial cancer were the focus of an exploratory multi-omic analysis. Pretreatment tumor samples, along with matched peripheral blood collected serially before and after atezolizumab treatment, underwent TCR sequencing. Progression-free survival longer than 6 months counted as durable clinical benefit, and TCR features were additionally tested against both progression-free and overall survival. Whole exome sequencing and RNA sequencing of pretreatment tumors were performed alongside TCR sequencing in the same patients. About 10 patients reached durable clinical benefit, while about 20 patients did not. Around 29 patients had pretreatment blood TCR-seq, about 25 had at least one posttreatment blood collection, and about 25 had tumor TCR-seq.

Turning to this clone: This receptor's antigen is unknown. No base-level quality is on record; no much larger clone is a single base apart.

Each PCR received spiked-in synthetic TCR analog templates so that absolute template abundance could be estimated from read counts. Using the immunoSEQ assay, TCRbeta CDR3 regions were amplified from genomic DNA with bias-controlled V and J gene primers. Sequencing of rearranged TCRbeta segments was performed at approximately 20X coverage. The study's own analysis went as follows. Sequencing errors were corrected by clustering, and CDR3s were annotated against IMGT so that V, D and J genes could be assigned. Only productive TCRbeta rearrangements were used in downstream analyses, excluding out-of-frame or stop-codon sequences. Clonality was calculated as one minus the Shannon entropy normalized by the log of the number of unique productive sequences. Fisher's exact test with Benjamini-Hochberg correction, at a threshold of adjusted p below 0.01, was used to find clones that differed between time points or between blood and tumor. TCRdb retrieved this table from immuneACCESS and kept in-frame rearrangements only. Not all clones are present; in checked studies, unresolved V genes account for under half, and no reason is known for the remainder. D and trimming were read from the DNA, whereas the V and J calls and clone size are those reported in that table. The sample table holds about 22,000 clones, of which under 95% were seen once. 11% of the sample goes to the ten largest clones.

The time point label on this specimen signifies: peripheral blood 6 weeks after treatment start. A total of around 30 patients with locally advanced or metastatic urothelial carcinoma, treated at Memorial Sloan Kettering on a trial protocol, made up the cohort. Peripheral blood mononuclear cells were collected pretreatment and during treatment, at between 1 and 8 total time points per patient. The Qiagen DNeasy Blood extraction kit was used to purify genomic DNA from total PBMCs and from tumor samples. PBMCs were collected pretreatment and during treatment and were isolated and stored as previously described. The cysteine opens and the phenylalanine closes a CDR3 of 17 amino acids. Only the CDR3 DNA stays, 51 bases, in frame from base 1. Relative to germline, V is missing 5 bases and J is missing 1 base, with 12 bases of the junction outside any gene match. Taken from the germline V gene, the CDR1 and CDR2 loops are MDHEN and SYDVKM.

What the study reported, not specific to this receptor: Improved progression-free and overall survival was found to be associated with pretreatment peripheral blood TCR clonality below the median. Patients with durable benefit showed greater expansion of tumor-associated TCR clones in peripheral blood 3 weeks after starting treatment (n of about 20, p = 0.022). Small sample size (n ≈ 30) and many exploratory analyses mean the results are intended to be hypothesis-generating.

This TCR derives from an older woman with urothelial cancer. This material consisted of PBMCs, taken around atezolizumab (anti-PD-L1) treatment. The sequence links TRBV28 to TRBJ2-3; 7 bases in between match TRBD1. The bases read TGTGCCAGCAGTCTCCGCACAGGGGTCGGAGGCACAGATACGCAGTATTTT. Its protein product is CASSLRTGVGGTDTQYF.